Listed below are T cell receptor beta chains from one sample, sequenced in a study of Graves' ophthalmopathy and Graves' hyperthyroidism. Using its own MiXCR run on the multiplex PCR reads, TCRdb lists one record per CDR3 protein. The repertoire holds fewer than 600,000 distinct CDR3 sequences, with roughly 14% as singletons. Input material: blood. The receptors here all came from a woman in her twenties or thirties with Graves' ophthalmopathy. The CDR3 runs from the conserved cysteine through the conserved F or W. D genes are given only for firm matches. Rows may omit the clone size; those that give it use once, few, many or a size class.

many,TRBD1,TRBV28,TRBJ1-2,TGTGCCAGCAGATCAGGACAGGGGGCTCGGGGCTACACCTTC,CASRSGQGARGYTF
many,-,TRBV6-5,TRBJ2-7,TGTGCCAGCAGTTATCAGGGTAGCCACGAGCAGTACTTC,CASSYQGSHEQYF
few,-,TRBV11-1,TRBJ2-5,TGTGCCAGCAGCTTCCCGACTGCCGGTAGGGAGACCCAGTACTTC,CASSFPTAGRETQYF
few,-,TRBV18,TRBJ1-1,TGTGCCAGCTCACCGCGGGGGGCGGGATTGGTGAACACTGAAGCTTTCTTT,CASSPRGAGLVNTEAFF
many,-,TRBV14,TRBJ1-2,TGTGCCAGCAGCCCCCGGCTGGGGAACTATGGCTACACCTTC,CASSPRLGNYGYTF
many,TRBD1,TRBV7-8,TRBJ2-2,TGTGCCAGCAGCTCCAACAGGGGGCGCGCCGGGGAGCTGTTTTTT,CASSSNRGRAGELFF
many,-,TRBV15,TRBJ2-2,TGTGCCACCAGCAGTCCCTCGGGGGCTGACACCGGGGAGCTGTTTTTT,CATSSPSGADTGELFF
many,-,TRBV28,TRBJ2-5,TGTGCCAGCAGTTTAGCTGGGTCCGAGACCCAGTACTTC,CASSLAGSETQYF
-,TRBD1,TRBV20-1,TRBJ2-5,TGCAGTGCCGGGGACAGGCGATTCCAAGAGACCCAGTACTTC,CSAGDRRFQETQYF
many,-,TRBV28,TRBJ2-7,TGTGCCAGCAGTTTCATGGGCAGCTTATCCTACGAGCAGTACTTC,CASSFMGSLSYEQYF
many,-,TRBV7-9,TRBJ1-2,TGTGCCAGCAGCTACGAGGGGCACGGCTATGGCTACACCTTC,CASSYEGHGYGYTF
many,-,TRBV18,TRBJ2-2,TGTGCCAGCTCACCGCCGTCCCGGGTCGCGAACACCGGGGAGCTGTTTTTT,CASSPPSRVANTGELFF
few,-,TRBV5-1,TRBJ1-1,TGCGCCAGCAGCTTGTGGACGGGGGAGGGAACTGAAGCTTTCTTT,CASSLWTGEGTEAFF
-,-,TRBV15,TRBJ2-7,TGTGCCACCAGCAGCCACCCCCGGTCCTACGAGCAGTACTTC,CATSSHPRSYEQYF
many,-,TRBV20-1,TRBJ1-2,TGCAGTGCTAGAGATATAAGCGAAACATATGGCTACACCTTC,CSARDISETYGYTF
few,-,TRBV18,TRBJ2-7,TGTGCCAGCTCACCACCAGCTTCCTACGAGCAGTACTTC,CASSPPASYEQYF
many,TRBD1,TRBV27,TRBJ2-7,TGTGCCAGCAGTTCCCCGGGACAGGGGAGGTACGAGCAGTACTTC,CASSSPGQGRYEQYF
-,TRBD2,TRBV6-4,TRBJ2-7,TGTGCCAGCAGTGCGTCGGGACTAGCGGACTCCTACGAGCAGTACTTC,CASSASGLADSYEQYF
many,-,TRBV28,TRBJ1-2,TGTGCCAGCCATTGGCAAGGCGGCTACACCTTC,CASHWQGGYTF
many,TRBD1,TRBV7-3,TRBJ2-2,TGTGCCAGCAGCTTACAGGGGGACGGGGAGCTGTTTTTT,CASSLQGDGELFF
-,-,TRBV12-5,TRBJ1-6,TGTGCTAGTGGTTTGATGGGTGGAGGGTCACCCCTCCACTTT,CASGLMGGGSPLHF
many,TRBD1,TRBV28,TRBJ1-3,TGTGCCAGCAGTTTATTAACAGGGGTAGGAAACACCATATATTTT,CASSLLTGVGNTIYF